This TCR beta chain stems from a study of vaccination effects on CD4 cells after COVID-19. General study findings and limits: There was marked clonal contraction among infection- and vaccine-induced clones late after vaccination.

V lost 1 base and J lost 2, with 9 bases in between. Germline assignment: CDR1 SGHDN and CDR2 FVKESK. The CDR3 extends over 15 amino acids. ViraFEST expansion of antigen-specific CD4+ T cells with viral peptide pools preceded sequencing. When around nine days of culture had elapsed, CD4+ T cells were isolated. Either the BNT162b2 or mRNA-1273 vaccine was given to participants in two doses. Nucleocapsid antibody tests were negative, and the vaccine recipients had no prior SARS-CoV-2 infection. In regard to this clone: The antigen remains unidentified.

Assay used: immunoSEQ multiplex PCR; TCRdb lists only in-frame clones, some missing. The table lists some 30,000 clones, under 90% of them singletons, with more than 1.4% in the top ten. The sequencing here drew on CD4+ T cells from PBMCs cultured with HCoV-NL63 spike peptides, taken after COVID-19 vaccination. The clonotype comes from a human donor who received a COVID-19 vaccine. Some clones in this sample may be carry-over from other donors' samples. The rearrangement joins TRBV14 to TRBJ2-1, with D possibly matching TRBD2 (6 bases). The DNA of the CDR3 is TGTGCCAGCAGCCAAGCCCGGGGGACCTACAATGAGCAGTTCTTC. It translates to CASSQARGTYNEQFF. The whole variable domain, filled in from reference TRBV14 and TRBJ2-1, reads EAGVTQFPSHSVIEKGQTVTLRCDPISGHDNLYWYRRVMGKEIKFLLHFVKESKQDESGMPNNRFLAERTGGTYSTLKVQPAELEDSGVYFCASSQARGTYNEQFFGPGTRLTVL.